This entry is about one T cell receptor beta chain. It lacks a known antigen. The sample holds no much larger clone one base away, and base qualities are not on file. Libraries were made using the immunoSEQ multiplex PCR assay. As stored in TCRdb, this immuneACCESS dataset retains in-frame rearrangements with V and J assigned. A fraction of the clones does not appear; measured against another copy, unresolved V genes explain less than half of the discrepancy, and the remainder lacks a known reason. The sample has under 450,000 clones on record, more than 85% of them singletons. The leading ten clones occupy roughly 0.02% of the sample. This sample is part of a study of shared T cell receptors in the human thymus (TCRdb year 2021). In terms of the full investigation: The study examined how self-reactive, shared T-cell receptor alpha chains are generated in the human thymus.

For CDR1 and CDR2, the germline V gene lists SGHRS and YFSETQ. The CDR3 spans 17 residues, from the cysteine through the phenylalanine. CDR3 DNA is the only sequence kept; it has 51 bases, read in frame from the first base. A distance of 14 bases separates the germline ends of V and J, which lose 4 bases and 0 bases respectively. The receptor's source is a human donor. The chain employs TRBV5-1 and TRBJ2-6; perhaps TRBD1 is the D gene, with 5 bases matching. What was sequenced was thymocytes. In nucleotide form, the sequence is TGCGCCAGCAGCCGAAGGACACCTAACTCTGGGGCCAACGTCCTGACTTTC. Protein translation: CASSRRTPNSGANVLTF.